The clone carrying this T cell receptor (beta chain) turned up a few times. Germline V CDR1 and CDR2: SSHAT, FNYEAQ (reference sequence). This CDR3 has 15 amino acids. The trim removed 5 bases at V and 7 bases at J, leaving 4 bases unmatched. The sample belongs to a study of blood T cell repertoires in COVID-19. Across the whole study: Acute and convalescent COVID-19 samples came from the United States, Italy and Spain.

Profiled with immunoSEQ multiplex PCR; TCRdb holds only in-frame clones, not every one. The table lists 290,000 or so clones, around 87% of them singletons, with roughly 2.3% in the top ten. This TCR derives from a man between 18 and 29 years old with active or convalescent COVID-19. The J gene is TRBJ2-1, the V gene TRBV7-7, with 14 bases aligning to TRBD2. Specimen: peripheral blood. In nucleotides, the CDR3 is TGTGCCAGCAGCCCTGGACTAGCGGGAGGTAATGAGCAGTTCTTC. The encoded protein is CASSPGLAGGNEQFF.